The TCR beta chain described here comes from a study of T-cell memory formation after mild COVID-19. CDR3 length: 16 amino acids. The V end was cut by 1 base, the J end by 1 base, with 13 bases between. Per the germline V gene, CDR1 is SNHLY and CDR2 is FYNNEI. TCRdb redid the calling of the 5' RACE reads with MiXCR, one entry per CDR3 protein. This sample yields over 150,000 distinct CDR3 sequences, of which roughly 18% are seen a single time; roughly 3.7% belongs to the top ten. Specimen: PBMCs or a T cell subset sorted from them (not recorded which). The receptor's source is a man between 18 and 35 years old who had mild COVID-19 (a few samples of this study predate the infection). Cell type and time point are not known. This chain connects TRBV2 to TRBJ1-2, with D perhaps TRBD1 (6 bases). CDR3 sequence reads: CASSEGTVYLNYGYTF. For the CDR3, the DNA is TGTGCCAGCAGTGAAGGGACAGTGTATCTTAACTATGGCTACACCTTC. Full variable domain (remainder filled in from reference TRBV2 and TRBJ1-2): EPEVTQTPSHQVTQMGQEVILRCVPISNHLYFYWYRQILGQKVEFLVSFYNNEISEKSEIFDDQFSVERPDGSNFTLKIRSTKLEDSAMYFCASSEGTVYLNYGYTFGSGTRLTVV.